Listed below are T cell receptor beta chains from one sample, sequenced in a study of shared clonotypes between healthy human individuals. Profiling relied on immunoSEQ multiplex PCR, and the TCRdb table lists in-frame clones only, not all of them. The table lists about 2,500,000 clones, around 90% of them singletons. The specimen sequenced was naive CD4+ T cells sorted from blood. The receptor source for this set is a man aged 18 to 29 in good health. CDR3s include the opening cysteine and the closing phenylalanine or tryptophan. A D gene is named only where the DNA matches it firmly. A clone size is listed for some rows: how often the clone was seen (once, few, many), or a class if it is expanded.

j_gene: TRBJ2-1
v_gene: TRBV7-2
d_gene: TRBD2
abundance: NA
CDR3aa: CASSSPGLVRHEQFF
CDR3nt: TGTGCCAGCAGCTCTCCGGGACTAGTTCGCCATGAGCAGTTCTTC

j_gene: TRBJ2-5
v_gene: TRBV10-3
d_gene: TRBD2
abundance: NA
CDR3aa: CAIRGGLVAQETQYF
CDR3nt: TGTGCCATCAGAGGTGGACTAGTGGCCCAAGAGACCCAGTACTTC

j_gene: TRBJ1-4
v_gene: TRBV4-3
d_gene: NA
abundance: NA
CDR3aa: CASSQAGLGEKLFF
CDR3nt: TGCGCCAGCAGCCAAGCTGGGTTGGGTGAAAAACTGTTTTTT

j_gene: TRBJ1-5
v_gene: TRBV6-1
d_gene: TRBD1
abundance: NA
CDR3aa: CASIWTGDSNQPQHF
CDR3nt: TGTGCCAGCATATGGACAGGGGATAGCAATCAGCCCCAGCATTTT

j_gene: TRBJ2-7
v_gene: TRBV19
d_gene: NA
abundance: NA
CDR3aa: CASSIAVQLTYEQYF
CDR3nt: TGTGCCAGTAGTATAGCGGTGCAGCTTACCTACGAGCAGTACTTC

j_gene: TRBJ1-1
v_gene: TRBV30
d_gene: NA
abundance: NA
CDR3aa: CAWSVGNRAEAFF
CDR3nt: TGTGCCTGGAGTGTTGGGAATAGGGCTGAAGCTTTCTTT

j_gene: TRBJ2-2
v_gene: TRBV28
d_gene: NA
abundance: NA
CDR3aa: CASSSPGAGTGELFF
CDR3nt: TGTGCCAGCAGTTCCCCCGGGGCGGGGACCGGGGAGCTGTTTTTT

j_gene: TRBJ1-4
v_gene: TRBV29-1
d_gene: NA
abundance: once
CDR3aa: CSGGSTNEKLFF
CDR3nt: TGCAGCGGAGGATCAACTAATGAAAAACTGTTTTTT

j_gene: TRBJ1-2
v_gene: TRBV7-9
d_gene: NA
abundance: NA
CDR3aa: CASSLATGSKTLYGYTF
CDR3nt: TGTGCCAGCAGCTTAGCAACGGGGTCTAAAACCCTCTATGGCTACACCTTC

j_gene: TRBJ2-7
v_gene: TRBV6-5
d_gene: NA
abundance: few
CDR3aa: CASSLLGREQYF
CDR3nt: TGTGCCAGCAGCCTCCTAGGGAGGGAGCAGTACTTC

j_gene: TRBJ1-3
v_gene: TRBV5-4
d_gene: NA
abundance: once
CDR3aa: CASSLAGGNTIYF
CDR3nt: TGTGCCAGCAGCTTGGCAGGGGGAAACACCATATATTTT

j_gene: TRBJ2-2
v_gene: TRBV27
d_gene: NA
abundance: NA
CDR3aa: CASSLSHRAEAGELFF
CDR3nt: TGTGCCAGCAGTTTATCTCACAGAGCAGAGGCCGGGGAGCTGTTTTTT

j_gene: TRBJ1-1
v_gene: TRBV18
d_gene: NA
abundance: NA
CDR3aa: CASSPRGGGDQNTEAFF
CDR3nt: TGTGCCAGCTCACCGCGGGGCGGAGGGGACCAAAACACTGAAGCTTTCTTT

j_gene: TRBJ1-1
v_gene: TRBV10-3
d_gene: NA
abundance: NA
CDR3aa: CAISEGRNTEAFF
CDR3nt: TGTGCCATCAGTGAGGGTCGGAACACTGAAGCTTTCTTT